The T cell receptor beta chain described here comes from a study of human T cells and chemical hapten exposure. Study outcomes and limitations: No alteration of TCRs above 1 in 1000 frequency was seen with DPC sensitization.

The library tagged individual cDNA molecules with unique molecular identifiers. Source study methods: Per-sample TCR counts ranged from roughly 23,224 to 750,000, median roughly 98,000. TCRdb used MiXCR to reprocess the RACE reads, holding one entry per CDR3 protein. V and J calls and clone size were set by TCRdb, not the authors. Of 130,000 or so distinct CDR3 sequences listed, approximately 9.1% were seen once; the top ten hold around 2%. Germline V gene lookup returns CDR1 SGHTA and CDR2 FQGNSA. The CDR3 is 12 residues long. V gave up 2 bases and J gave up 7 bases, with 6 bases separating them. Time point specified: healthy volunteer bleed at 2 weeks. Whole blood that had not been fractionated was the source of extracted total RNA. As for this clonotype: Its target is not known.

The chain carries TRBV7-2 and TRBJ1-3; D gene unclear. Sample: whole blood. The receptor comes from a male donor in good health. Some clones in this sample may be carry-over from other donors' samples. The CDR3 sequence: CASSLSRNTIYF. CDR3 nucleotide sequence: TGTGCCAGCAGCTTAAGTCGGAACACCATATATTTT.